This T cell receptor (beta chain) derives from a study of blood T cell repertoires in COVID-19. Study at large: Researchers got acute and convalescent COVID-19 samples from the United States, Italy and Spain.

Original data processing: From reference gene primer amplification, estimates of nucleated cell counts were derived. The method was immunoSEQ multiplex PCR; TCRdb's version includes in-frame clones alone and lacks a portion of them. V, J and clone size reflect that table, while D and trimming were determined from the DNA. There are about 69,000 clones in the sample; 85% to 90% occur only once, and roughly 2.9% lies in the top ten. Germline CDR1 is SGHAT and CDR2 is FQNNGV. The CDR3 is made up of 14 amino acids. The V end lost 5 bases, the J end lost 6 bases, and 17 bases lay between the germline ends.

The receptor comes from a man older than 75 with acute or convalescent COVID-19. Sequenced: peripheral blood. This chain connects TRBV11-2 to TRBJ2-7; D ambiguous. CDR3 nucleotides: TGTGCCAGCAGCGACTCGATTCGTACATCCGAGCAGTACTTC. Translating it yields CASSDSIRTSEQYF.